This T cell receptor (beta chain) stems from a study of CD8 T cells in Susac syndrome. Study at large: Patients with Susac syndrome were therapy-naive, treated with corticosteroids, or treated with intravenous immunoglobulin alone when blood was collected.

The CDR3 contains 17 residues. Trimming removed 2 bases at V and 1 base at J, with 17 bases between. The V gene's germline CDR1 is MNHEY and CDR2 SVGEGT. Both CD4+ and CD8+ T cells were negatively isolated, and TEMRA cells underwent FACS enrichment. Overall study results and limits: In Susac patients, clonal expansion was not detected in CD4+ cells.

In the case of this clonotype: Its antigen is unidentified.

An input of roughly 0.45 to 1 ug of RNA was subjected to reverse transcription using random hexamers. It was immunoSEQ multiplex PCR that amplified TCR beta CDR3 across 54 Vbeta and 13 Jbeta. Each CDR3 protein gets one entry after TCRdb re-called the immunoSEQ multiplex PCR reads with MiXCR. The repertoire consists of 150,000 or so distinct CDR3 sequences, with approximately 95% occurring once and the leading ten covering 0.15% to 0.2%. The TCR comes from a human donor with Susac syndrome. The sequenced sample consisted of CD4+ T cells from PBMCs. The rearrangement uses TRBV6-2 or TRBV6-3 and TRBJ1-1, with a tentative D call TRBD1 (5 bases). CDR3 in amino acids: CASSYSTAGRGNTEAFF. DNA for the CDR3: TGTGCCAGCAGTTACAGTACGGCAGGGCGGGGGAACACTGAAGCTTTCTTT.